The T cell receptor (beta chain) under discussion was sequenced for a study of CD8+CD57+ T cells in acquired aplastic anemia. Investigators profiled TCR beta VDJ and CDR3 from genomic DNA template. TCRdb itself ran the reads through MiXCR, one entry per CDR3 protein. The repertoire has 130,000 or so distinct CDR3 sequences, under 65% of them found once; the top ten carry roughly 30%. Trimming removed 7 bases from V and 2 bases from J, with 14 bases in between. This CDR3 comprises 13 residues. Germline values: CDR1 SQVTM, CDR2 ANQGSEA. All sequencing subjects had displayed CD8+CD57+ cell expansion on flow cytometry.

The chain carries TRBV29-1 and TRBJ1-1; tentative D call: TRBD1 (6 bases). Input material: sorted CD4+, CD8+, or CD8+CD57+ T cells (not recorded which) from PBMCs. The TCR originated in a human donor with aplastic anemia. CDR3 nucleotides: TGCAGCGCCCCAGGGGCTCGTAACACTGAAGCTTTCTTT. Translated: CSAPGARNTEAFF. Full variable domain (missing parts from reference TRBV29-1 and TRBJ1-1): SAVISQKPSRDICQRGTSLTIQCQVDSQVTMMFWYRQQPGQSLTLIATANQGSEATYESGFVIDKFPISRPNLTFSTLTVSNMSPEDSSIYLCSAPGARNTEAFFGQGTRLTVV.